This T cell receptor beta chain was sequenced in a study of response to subunit inactivated influenza vaccine. V was cut by 6 bases and J by 5 bases, with 8 bases left in between. This CDR3 is 11 amino acids long. Germline assignment: CDR1 DFQATT and CDR2 SNEGSKA (reference sequence). Each CDR3 protein is one row after TCRdb ran MiXCR on the RT-PCR reads. The sample shows some 180,000 distinct CDR3 sequences, nearly 9.5% of them seen only once. This clonotype came up a few times. Its antigen is undetermined. The study's findings and limits: Authors suggested seasonal influenza vaccinations each recruit few new T cells.

This TCR derives from a man aged 45-60 years who received an inactivated influenza vaccine. The rearrangement links TRBV20-1 to TRBJ2-1; a possible D gene is TRBD2 (5 bases). Sequenced material: non-naive T cells sorted from PBMCs, taken on the day of vaccination. The CDR3 sequence is CSAIGDNEQFF. The CDR3 bases are TGCAGTGCGATCGGGGACAATGAGCAGTTCTTC.